The entry below gives a single TCR beta chain sequence along with its context. As yet, its antigen is unknown. This sample is drawn from a study of breast tumors, draining lymph nodes, adjacent tissues. Whole-study findings and limits: Luminal-like breast cancer showed significantly greater tumor-nontumor repertoire similarity than basal-like breast cancer did.

Via MiXCR, TCRdb re-called the multiplex PCR reads, giving one row per CDR3 protein. The sample lists hundreds of thousands of distinct CDR3 sequences; about 32% were seen once. Samples came from axillary lymph nodes draining the breast cancer. Germline lookup yields CDR1 KGHDR and CDR2 SFDVKD. V was clipped by 7 bases and J by 5 bases; unmatched bases: 1. This CDR3 has 14 residues. The chain employs TRBV24-1 and TRBJ1-6; 10 bases agree with TRBD1. The sequencing input was axillary lymph node tissue. The receptor comes from a female donor with breast cancer. Some clones in this sample may be carry-over from other donors' samples. CDR3 DNA sequence: TGTGCCACCAGAGGGACAGGGGATAATTCACCCCTCCACTTT. It is translated as CATRGTGDNSPLHF.